Listed below are T cell receptor beta chains from one sample, sequenced in a study of blood T cell repertoires in COVID-19. Method: immunoSEQ multiplex PCR; TCRdb's copy keeps in-frame clones and lacks some. This sample has around 200,000 clones, with around 85% found just once. Sequences were obtained from PBMCs or T cells enriched from blood (not recorded which). The receptor set was obtained from a middle-aged man who had recovered from COVID-19. Both conserved end residues are part of each CDR3. A D gene is named only where the DNA matches it firmly. Not all rows give a size; the values are once, few, many and, for expanded clones, a class.

V gene: TRBV18; clone size: .; D gene: .; J gene: TRBJ2-1; CDR3 protein: CASSLASRSSYNEQFF; CDR3 DNA: TGTGCCAGCTCACTAGCGTCCAGGAGTTCCTACAATGAGCAGTTCTTC
V gene: TRBV7-9; clone size: .; D gene: .; J gene: TRBJ2-1; CDR3 protein: CASSLAASLRNEQFF; CDR3 DNA: TGTGCCAGCAGCTTAGCGGCTAGCTTACGCAATGAGCAGTTCTTC
V gene: TRBV4-2; clone size: once; D gene: TRBD2; J gene: TRBJ2-7; CDR3 protein: CASSQEKLAPEQYF; CDR3 DNA: TGTGCCAGCAGCCAAGAAAAACTAGCGCCCGAGCAGTACTTC
V gene: TRBV15; clone size: .; D gene: TRBD1; J gene: TRBJ2-7; CDR3 protein: CATSRGDRLYEQYF; CDR3 DNA: TGTGCCACCAGCAGAGGGGACAGACTATACGAGCAGTACTTC
V gene: TRBV15; clone size: once; D gene: .; J gene: TRBJ1-6; CDR3 protein: CATSSAHNSPLHF; CDR3 DNA: TGTGCCACCAGCAGCGCGCATAATTCACCCCTCCACTTT
V gene: TRBV5-1; clone size: .; D gene: TRBD1; J gene: TRBJ2-7; CDR3 protein: CASSLSGQSYEQYF; CDR3 DNA: TGCGCCAGCAGCTTGTCGGGACAGAGCTACGAGCAGTACTTC
V gene: TRBV5-1; clone size: once; D gene: .; J gene: TRBJ1-2; CDR3 protein: CASRRADGDNYGYTF; CDR3 DNA: TGCGCCAGCAGACGCGCGGACGGGGATAACTATGGCTACACCTTC
V gene: TRBV10-2; clone size: few; D gene: .; J gene: TRBJ1-2; CDR3 protein: CASREPGFNYGYTF; CDR3 DNA: TGCGCCAGCAGAGAGCCGGGGTTTAACTATGGCTACACCTTC
V gene: TRBV2; clone size: .; D gene: TRBD1; J gene: TRBJ2-5; CDR3 protein: CASSVGTGGAETQYF; CDR3 DNA: TGTGCCAGCAGTGTAGGGACAGGGGGCGCGGAGACCCAGTACTTC
V gene: TRBV5-1; clone size: .; D gene: .; J gene: TRBJ1-6; CDR3 protein: CASRQLQGSSYNSPLHF; CDR3 DNA: TGCGCCAGCAGGCAACTTCAGGGTAGCTCCTATAATTCACCCCTCCACTTT
V gene: TRBV6-1; clone size: .; D gene: .; J gene: TRBJ1-1; CDR3 protein: CASSDFLSFRGTEAFF; CDR3 DNA: TGTGCCAGCAGTGATTTTCTAAGCTTTCGGGGGACCGAAGCTTTCTTT
V gene: TRBV5-1; clone size: .; D gene: TRBD1; J gene: TRBJ1-2; CDR3 protein: CASSPEDGTGDAGYTF; CDR3 DNA: TGCGCCAGCAGCCCGGAGGACGGGACAGGGGATGCTGGCTACACCTTC
V gene: TRBV19; clone size: .; D gene: .; J gene: TRBJ1-5; CDR3 protein: CASSTIGGGQPQHF; CDR3 DNA: TGTGCCAGTAGTACAATCGGTGGCGGCCAGCCCCAGCATTTT
V gene: TRBV7-3; clone size: .; D gene: TRBD1; J gene: TRBJ1-1; CDR3 protein: CASSRQGTTEAFF; CDR3 DNA: TGTGCCAGCAGCCGACAGGGGACCACTGAAGCTTTCTTT
V gene: TRBV5-1; clone size: .; D gene: .; J gene: TRBJ2-5; CDR3 protein: CASNHPTGGETQYF; CDR3 DNA: TGCGCCAGCAACCACCCGACAGGTGGGGAGACCCAGTACTTC
V gene: TRBV2; clone size: .; D gene: TRBD1; J gene: TRBJ1-1; CDR3 protein: CASTGTGSLNTEAFF; CDR3 DNA: TGTGCCAGCACGGGGACAGGGAGTCTGAACACGGAAGCTTTCTTT
V gene: TRBV25-1; clone size: once; D gene: TRBD1; J gene: TRBJ1-2; CDR3 protein: CASSEVGQGEGYGYTF; CDR3 DNA: TGTGCCAGCAGTGAGGTGGGACAGGGTGAAGGCTATGGCTACACCTTC
V gene: TRBV6-1; clone size: .; D gene: .; J gene: TRBJ1-2; CDR3 protein: CASSERGGYGYTF; CDR3 DNA: TGTGCCAGCAGTGAGCGAGGGGGCTATGGCTACACCTTC
V gene: TRBV28; clone size: .; D gene: .; J gene: TRBJ1-1; CDR3 protein: CASALGISTEAFF; CDR3 DNA: TGTGCCAGCGCTCTCGGGATCTCCACTGAAGCTTTCTTT
V gene: TRBV4-2; clone size: few; D gene: .; J gene: TRBJ2-7; CDR3 protein: CASSQDPGLTYEQYF; CDR3 DNA: TGTGCCAGCAGCCAGGACCCGGGACTCACCTACGAGCAGTACTTC